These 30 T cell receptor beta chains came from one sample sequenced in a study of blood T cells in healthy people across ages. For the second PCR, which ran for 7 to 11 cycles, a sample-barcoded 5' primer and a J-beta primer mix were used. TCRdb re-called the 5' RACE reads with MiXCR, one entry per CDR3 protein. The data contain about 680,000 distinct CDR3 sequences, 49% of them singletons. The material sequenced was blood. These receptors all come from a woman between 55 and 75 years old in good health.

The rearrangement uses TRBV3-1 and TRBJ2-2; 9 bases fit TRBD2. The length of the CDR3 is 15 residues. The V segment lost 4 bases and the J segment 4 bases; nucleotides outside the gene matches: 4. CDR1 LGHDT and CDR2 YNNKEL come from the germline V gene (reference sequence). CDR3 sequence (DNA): TGTGCCAGCAGCCGGGGACTAGCTGGCACCGGGGAGCTGTTTTTT. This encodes CASSRGLAGTGELFF.

CDR3 nucleotides: TGCAGTGCTAGTGACGCCTCTGGGGCCAACGTCCTGACTTTC. This codes for CSASDASGANVLTF. The gene calls are TRBV20-1 and TRBJ2-6; D uncertain. The germline V and J ends were trimmed by 3 bases and 0 bases, with 6 bases remaining between them. Germline assignment: CDR1 DFQATT and CDR2 SNEGSKA (reference sequence). CDR3 length: 14 amino acids.

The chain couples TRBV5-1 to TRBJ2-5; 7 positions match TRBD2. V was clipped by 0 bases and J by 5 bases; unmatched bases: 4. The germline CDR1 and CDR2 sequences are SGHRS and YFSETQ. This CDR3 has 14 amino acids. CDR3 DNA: TGCGCCAGCAGCTTGGCTCTAGCGGAGGAGACCCAGTACTTC. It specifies CASSLALAEETQYF.

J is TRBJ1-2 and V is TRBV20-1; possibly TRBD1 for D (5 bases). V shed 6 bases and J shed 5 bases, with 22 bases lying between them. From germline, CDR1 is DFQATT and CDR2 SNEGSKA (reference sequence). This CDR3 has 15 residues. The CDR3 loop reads CSANSRDRVWYGYTF. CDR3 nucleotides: TGCAGTGCCAACTCCCGGGACCGAGTTTGGTATGGCTACACCTTC.

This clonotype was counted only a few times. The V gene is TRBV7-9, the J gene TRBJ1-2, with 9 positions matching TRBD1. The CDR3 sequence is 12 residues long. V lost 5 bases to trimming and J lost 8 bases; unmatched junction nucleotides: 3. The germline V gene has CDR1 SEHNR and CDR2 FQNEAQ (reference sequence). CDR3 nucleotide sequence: TGTGCCAGCAGCAATGGACAGGGGGGCTACACCTTC. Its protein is CASSNGQGGYTF.

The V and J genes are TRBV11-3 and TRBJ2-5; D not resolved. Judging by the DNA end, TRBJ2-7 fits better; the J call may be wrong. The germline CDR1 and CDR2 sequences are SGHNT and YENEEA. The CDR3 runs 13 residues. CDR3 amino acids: CASSLNSVHEQYF. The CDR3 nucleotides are TGTGCCAGCAGCTTGAATTCAGTCCACGAGCAGTACTTC.

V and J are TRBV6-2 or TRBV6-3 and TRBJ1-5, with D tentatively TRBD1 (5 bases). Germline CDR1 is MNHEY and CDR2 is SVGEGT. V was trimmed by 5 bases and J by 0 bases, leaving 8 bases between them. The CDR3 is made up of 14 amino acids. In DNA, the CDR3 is TGTGCCAGCAGTATGACAGATAGCAATCAGCCCCAGCATTTT. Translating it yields CASSMTDSNQPQHF.

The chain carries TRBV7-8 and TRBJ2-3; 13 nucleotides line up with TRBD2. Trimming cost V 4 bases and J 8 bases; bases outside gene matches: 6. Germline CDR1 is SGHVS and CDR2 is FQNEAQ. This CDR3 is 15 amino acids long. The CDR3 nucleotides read TGTGCCAGCAGCTACGGACTAGCGGGAGAGGGTACGCAGTATTTT. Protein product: CASSYGLAGEGTQYF.

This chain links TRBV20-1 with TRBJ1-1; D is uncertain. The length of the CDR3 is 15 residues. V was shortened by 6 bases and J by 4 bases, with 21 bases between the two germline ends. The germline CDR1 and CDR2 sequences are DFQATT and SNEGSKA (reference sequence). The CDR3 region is CSASPPRKESTEAFF. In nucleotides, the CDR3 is TGCAGTGCCTCCCCTCCCCGGAAGGAGAGCACTGAAGCTTTCTTT.

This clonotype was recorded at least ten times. CDR3 region: CASSLENWYPEAFF. The CDR3 DNA reads as TGTGCCAGCAGCTTAGAAAACTGGTACCCTGAAGCTTTCTTT. This rearrangement joins TRBV11-2 to TRBJ1-1; D remains unclear. The CDR3 has 14 amino acids. Germline V gene lookup returns CDR1 SGHAT and CDR2 FQNNGV. V was clipped by 0 bases and J by 6 bases, with 11 bases between them.

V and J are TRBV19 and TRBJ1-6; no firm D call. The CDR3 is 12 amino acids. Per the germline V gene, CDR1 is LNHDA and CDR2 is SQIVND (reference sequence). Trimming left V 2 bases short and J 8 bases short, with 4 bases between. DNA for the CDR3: TGTGCCAGTAGTATACAGGATTCACCCCTCCACTTT. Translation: CASSIQDSPLHF.

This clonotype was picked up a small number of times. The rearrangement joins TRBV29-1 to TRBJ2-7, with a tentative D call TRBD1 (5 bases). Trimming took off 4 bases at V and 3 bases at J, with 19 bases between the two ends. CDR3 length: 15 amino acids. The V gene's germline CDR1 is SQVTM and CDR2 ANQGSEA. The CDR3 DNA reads TGCAGCGTTGTTTCCCCCCTAGACAGCTACTACGAGCAGTACTTC. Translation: CSVVSPLDSYYEQYF.

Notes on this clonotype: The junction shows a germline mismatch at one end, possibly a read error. The CDR3 here is CATSETSRNSDTRYF. The DNA for the CDR3 is TGTGCCACCAGTGAGACTAGCAGAAACTCAGATACGCGGTATTTT. This chain uses TRBV24-1 with TRBJ2-3, with 7 nucleotides matching TRBD2. Germline-derived CDR1 and CDR2 are KGHDR and SFDVKD. The CDR3 runs 15 residues.

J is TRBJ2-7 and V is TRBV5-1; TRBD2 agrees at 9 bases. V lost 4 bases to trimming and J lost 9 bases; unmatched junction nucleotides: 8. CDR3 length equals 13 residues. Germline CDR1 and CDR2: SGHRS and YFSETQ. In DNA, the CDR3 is TGCGCCAGCAGCGAAAGCGGGAGGACTTCGCAGTACTTC. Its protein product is CASSESGRTSQYF.

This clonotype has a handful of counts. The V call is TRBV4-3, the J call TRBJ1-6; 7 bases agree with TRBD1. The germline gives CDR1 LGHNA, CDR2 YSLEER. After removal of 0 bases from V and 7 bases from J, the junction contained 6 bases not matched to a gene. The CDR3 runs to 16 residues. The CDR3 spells CASSQDPTGQNSPLHF. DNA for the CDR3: TGCGCCAGCAGCCAAGATCCGACAGGGCAGAATTCACCCCTCCACTTT.

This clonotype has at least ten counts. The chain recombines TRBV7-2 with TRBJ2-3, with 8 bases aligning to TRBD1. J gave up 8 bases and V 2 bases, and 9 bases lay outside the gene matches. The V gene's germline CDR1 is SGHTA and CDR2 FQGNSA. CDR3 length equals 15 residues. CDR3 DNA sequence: TGTGCCAGCAGCTTATTGGCAGGGGGCGGAGGTACGCAGTATTTT. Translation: CASSLLAGGGGTQYF.

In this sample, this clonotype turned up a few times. The CDR3 is CATSVSGGSHGTQYF. The CDR3 coding sequence is TGTGCCACCAGTGTCTCGGGGGGGTCCCACGGGACCCAGTACTTC. V gene TRBV24-1 combines with J gene TRBJ2-5; the match to TRBD2 covers 8 bases. J gave up 7 bases and V 5 bases, and 11 bases lay outside the gene matches. CDR3 length: 15 amino acids. Germline CDR1 is KGHDR and CDR2 is SFDVKD.

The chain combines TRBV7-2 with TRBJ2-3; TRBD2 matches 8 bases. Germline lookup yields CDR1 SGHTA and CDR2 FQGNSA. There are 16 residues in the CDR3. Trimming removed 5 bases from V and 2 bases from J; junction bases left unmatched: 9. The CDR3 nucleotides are TGTGCCAGCAGCCCCAGGGTAGCGGGAACCACAGATACGCAGTATTTT. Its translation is CASSPRVAGTTDTQYF. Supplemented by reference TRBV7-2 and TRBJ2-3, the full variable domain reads GAGVSQSPSNKVTEKGKDVELRCDPISGHTALYWYRQSLGQGLEFLIYFQGNSAPDKSGLPSDRFSAERTGGSVSTLTIQRTQQEDSAVYLCASSPRVAGTTDTQYFGPGTRLTVL.

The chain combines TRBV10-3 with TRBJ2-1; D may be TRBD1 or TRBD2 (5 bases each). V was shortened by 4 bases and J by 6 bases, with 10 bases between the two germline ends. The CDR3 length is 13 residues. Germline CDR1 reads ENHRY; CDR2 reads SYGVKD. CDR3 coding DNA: TGTGCCATCAGTGCCGGGACCCCCAATGAGCAGTTCTTC. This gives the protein CAISAGTPNEQFF.

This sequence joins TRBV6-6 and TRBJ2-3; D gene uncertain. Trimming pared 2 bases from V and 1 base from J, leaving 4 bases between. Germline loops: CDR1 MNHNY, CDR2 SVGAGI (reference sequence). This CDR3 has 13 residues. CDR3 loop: CASSYQRTDTQYF. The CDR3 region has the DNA TGTGCCAGCAGTTACCAGCGCACAGATACGCAGTATTTT.

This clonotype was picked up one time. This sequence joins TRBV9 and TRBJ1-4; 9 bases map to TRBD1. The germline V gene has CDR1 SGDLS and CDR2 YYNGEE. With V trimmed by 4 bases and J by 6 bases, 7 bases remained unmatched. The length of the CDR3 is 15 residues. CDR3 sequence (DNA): TGTGCCAGCAGCTCCTGGGACAGGGTGGATGAAAAACTGTTTTTT. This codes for CASSSWDRVDEKLFF.

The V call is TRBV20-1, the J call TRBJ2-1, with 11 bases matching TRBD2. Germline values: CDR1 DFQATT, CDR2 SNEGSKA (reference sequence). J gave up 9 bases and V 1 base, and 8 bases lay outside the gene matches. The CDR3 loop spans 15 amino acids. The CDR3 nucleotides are TGCAGTGCTAGAGGCACGACTAGCGGGATACGTGAGCAGTTCTTC. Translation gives CSARGTTSGIREQFF.

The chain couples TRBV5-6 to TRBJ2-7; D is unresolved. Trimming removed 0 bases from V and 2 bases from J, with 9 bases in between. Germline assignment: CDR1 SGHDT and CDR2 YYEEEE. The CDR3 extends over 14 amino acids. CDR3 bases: TGTGCCAGCAGCTTGGTCGGCACGGCCTACGAGCAGTACTTC. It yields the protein CASSLVGTAYEQYF.

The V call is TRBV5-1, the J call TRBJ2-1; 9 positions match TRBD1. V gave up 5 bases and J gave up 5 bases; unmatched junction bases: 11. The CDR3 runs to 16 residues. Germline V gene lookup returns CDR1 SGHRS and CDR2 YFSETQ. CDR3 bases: TGCGCCAGCAGACTGAACAGGGGGCTTTTGGACAATGAGCAGTTCTTC. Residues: CASRLNRGLLDNEQFF.

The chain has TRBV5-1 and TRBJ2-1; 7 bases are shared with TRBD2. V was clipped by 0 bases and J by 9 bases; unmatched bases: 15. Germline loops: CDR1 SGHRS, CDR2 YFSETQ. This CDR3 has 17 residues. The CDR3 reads CASSLAGSSSWGGEQFF. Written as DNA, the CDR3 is TGCGCCAGCAGCTTGGCCGGGTCCAGCAGTTGGGGGGGTGAGCAGTTCTTC.

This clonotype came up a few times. The CDR3 DNA sequence: TGTGCCAGCAGCCCACAGGGGGGACTCAATGAGCAGTTCTTC. This codes for CASSPQGGLNEQFF. The rearrangement links TRBV7-3 to TRBJ2-1, with TRBD1 identical over 8 bases. The V gene end was trimmed by 5 bases and the J gene end by 6 bases; junction bases not matched to a gene: 6. The CDR3 extends over 14 amino acids. Germline assignment: CDR1 SGHTA and CDR2 FQGTGA.

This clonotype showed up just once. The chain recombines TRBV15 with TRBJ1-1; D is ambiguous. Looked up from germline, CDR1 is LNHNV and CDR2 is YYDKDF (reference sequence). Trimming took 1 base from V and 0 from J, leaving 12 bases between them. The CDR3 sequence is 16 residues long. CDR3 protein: CATSRGSRALNTEAFF. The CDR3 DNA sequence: TGTGCCACCAGCAGAGGGTCGAGGGCCTTGAACACTGAAGCTTTCTTT.

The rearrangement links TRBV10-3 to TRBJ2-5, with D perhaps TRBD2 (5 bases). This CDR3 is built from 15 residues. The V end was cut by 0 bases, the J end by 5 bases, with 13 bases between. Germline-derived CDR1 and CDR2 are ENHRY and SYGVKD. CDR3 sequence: CAISESRLAGETQYF. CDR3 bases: TGTGCCATCAGTGAGTCGCGGCTAGCTGGGGAGACCCAGTACTTC.

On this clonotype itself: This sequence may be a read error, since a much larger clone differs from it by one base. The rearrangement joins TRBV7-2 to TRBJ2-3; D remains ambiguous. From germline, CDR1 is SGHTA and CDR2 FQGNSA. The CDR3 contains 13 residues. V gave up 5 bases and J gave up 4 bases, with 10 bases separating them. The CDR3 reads CASSPWSADTQYF. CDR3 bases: TGTGCCAGCAGCCCTTGGAGCGCAGATACGCAGTATTTT.

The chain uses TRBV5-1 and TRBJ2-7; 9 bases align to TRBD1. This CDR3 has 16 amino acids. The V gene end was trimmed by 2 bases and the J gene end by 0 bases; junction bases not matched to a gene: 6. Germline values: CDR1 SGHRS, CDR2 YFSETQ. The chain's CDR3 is CASSLAGTGHSYEQYF. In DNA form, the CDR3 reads TGCGCCAGCAGCTTAGCCGGGACAGGGCACTCCTACGAGCAGTACTTC.